A selection of T cell receptor beta chains follows, all from one sample in a study of blood T cells in healthy people across ages. TCRdb re-called the 5' RACE reads through MiXCR, storing one row per CDR3 protein. The repertoire holds some 1,800,000 distinct CDR3 sequences, with about two fifths as singletons. The sample taken for sequencing was blood. The receptors shown here come from a human donor in good health. Each CDR3 is given with its conserved first and last residue. A D gene is named only where the DNA matches it firmly. Rows may omit the clone size; those that give it use once, few, many or a size class.

CATSRVGSPPYGYTF | TGTGCCACCAGCAGAGTGGGCAGTCCTCCCTATGGCTACACCTTC | . | TRBV15 | . | TRBJ1-2
CATSGHGDKKAFF | TGTGCCACCAGCGGCCATGGGGATAAGAAAGCTTTCTTT | . | TRBV24-1 | . | TRBJ1-1
CASSLAGGIQSNQPQHF | TGTGCCAGCAGCTTGGCAGGGGGCATACAGAGCAATCAGCCCCAGCATTTT | few | TRBV5-5 | TRBD1 | TRBJ1-5
CASSYYPAEGTYNSPLHF | TGTGCCAGCAGTTACTATCCCGCCGAGGGTACCTATAATTCACCCCTCCACTTT | . | TRBV6-5 | . | TRBJ1-6
CASSASGLKETQYF | TGTGCCAGTAGTGCTTCCGGGTTAAAAGAGACCCAGTACTTC | . | TRBV19 | . | TRBJ2-5
CASSVPGLASEQYF | TGTGCCAGCAGCGTCCCGGGACTAGCGAGCGAGCAGTACTTC | many | TRBV7-2 | TRBD2 | TRBJ2-7
CASSRGLAGSIEQYF | TGTGCCAGCAGCCGGGGACTAGCGGGGTCCATCGAGCAGTACTTC | . | TRBV3-1 | TRBD2 | TRBJ2-7
CASSLAPGQGSGYTF | TGTGCCAGCAGCTTAGCCCCGGGACAGGGATCTGGCTACACCTTC | . | TRBV7-2 | TRBD1 | TRBJ1-2
CASSPPRRGLTYEQYF | TGTGCCAGCAGTCCCCCACGGAGGGGGCTAACCTACGAGCAGTACTTC | . | TRBV28 | . | TRBJ2-7
CSARKLAKATRNYEQYF | TGCAGTGCTAGAAAACTAGCGAAGGCTACACGAAACTACGAGCAGTACTTC | . | TRBV20-1 | TRBD2 | TRBJ2-7
CASSRGSLDEQFF | TGTGCCAGCAGTCGGGGATCGTTGGATGAGCAGTTCTTC | . | TRBV6-6 | . | TRBJ2-1
CSVRGESNEQYF | TGCAGTGTGAGAGGTGAATCAAATGAGCAGTACTTC | . | TRBV20-1 | . | TRBJ2-5
CASSLLRDRVHEQFF | TGTGCCAGCAGCTTGCTCCGGGACAGGGTCCATGAGCAGTTCTTC | . | TRBV5-5 | TRBD1 | TRBJ2-1
CASSQDVRDHEQYF | TGCGCCAGCAGCCAAGATGTTAGGGACCACGAGCAGTACTTC | . | TRBV4-1 | . | TRBJ2-7
CASSHSLPGLIRAAKTQYF | TGTGCCAGCAGTCACTCCCTCCCGGGACTAATTAGAGCAGCAAAGACCCAGTACTTC | few | TRBV7-9 | TRBD2 | TRBJ2-5
CASSPRQRGEGEQYF | TGTGCCAGCTCACCACGCCAAAGGGGGGAAGGCGAGCAGTACTTC | few | TRBV18 | . | TRBJ2-7
CSAPRGQGAGFEQYF | TGCAGTGCTCCCCGTGGACAGGGGGCTGGCTTTGAGCAGTACTTC | . | TRBV20-1 | TRBD1 | TRBJ2-7